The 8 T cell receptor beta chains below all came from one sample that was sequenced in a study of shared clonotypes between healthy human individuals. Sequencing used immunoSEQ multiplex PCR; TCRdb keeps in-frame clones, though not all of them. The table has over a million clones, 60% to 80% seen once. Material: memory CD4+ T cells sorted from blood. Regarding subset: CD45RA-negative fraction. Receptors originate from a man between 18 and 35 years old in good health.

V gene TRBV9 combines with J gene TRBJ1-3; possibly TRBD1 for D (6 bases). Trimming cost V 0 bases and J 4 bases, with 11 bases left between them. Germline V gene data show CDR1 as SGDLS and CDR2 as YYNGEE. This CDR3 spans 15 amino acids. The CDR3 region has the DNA TGTGCCAGCAGCGTAGTAGCAGGGGCCGGAAACACCATATATTTT. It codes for CASSVVAGAGNTIYF.

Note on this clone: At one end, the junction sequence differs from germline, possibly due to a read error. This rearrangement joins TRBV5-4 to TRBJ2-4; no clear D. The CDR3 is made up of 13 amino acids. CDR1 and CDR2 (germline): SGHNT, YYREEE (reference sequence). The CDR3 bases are TGTGCCAGCAGCGCCACCCAGATCGGCCCCCCAAACTTC. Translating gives CASSATQIGPPNF.

CDR3 in DNA: TGTGCCTCCCAGACAGGGACTAATGAAAAACTGTTTTTT. Translating it yields CASQTGTNEKLFF. The gene calls are TRBV30 and TRBJ1-4, with 7 bases fitting TRBD1. Trimming removed 7 bases from V and 2 bases from J; junction bases left unmatched: 4. The V gene's germline CDR1 is GTSNPN and CDR2 SVGIG (reference sequence). The CDR3 covers 13 residues.

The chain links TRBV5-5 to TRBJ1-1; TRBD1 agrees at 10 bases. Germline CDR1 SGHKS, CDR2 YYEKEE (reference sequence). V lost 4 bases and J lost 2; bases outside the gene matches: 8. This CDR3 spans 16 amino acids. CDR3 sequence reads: CASSPRGQGGNTEAFF. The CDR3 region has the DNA TGTGCCAGCAGCCCCCGTGGACAGGGGGGCAACACTGAAGCTTTCTTT.

As DNA, the CDR3 is TGTGCCAGCAGTTTGTCGCGGGTGACAGGCGTTATAGGCGAGCAGTACTTC. It is translated as CASSLSRVTGVIGEQYF. The J gene is TRBJ2-7, the V gene TRBV27; tentatively, D is TRBD1 (6 bases). This CDR3 comprises 17 residues. Germline lookup yields CDR1 MNHEY and CDR2 SMNVEV (reference sequence). V lost 3 bases and J 6 bases, leaving 24 bases between the germline ends.

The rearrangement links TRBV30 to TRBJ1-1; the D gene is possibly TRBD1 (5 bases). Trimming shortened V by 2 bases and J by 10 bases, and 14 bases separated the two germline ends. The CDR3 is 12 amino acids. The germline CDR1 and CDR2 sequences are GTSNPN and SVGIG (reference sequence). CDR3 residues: CAWSSQGMRAFF. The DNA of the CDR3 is TGTGCCTGGAGTTCTCAGGGCATGCGAGCTTTCTTT.

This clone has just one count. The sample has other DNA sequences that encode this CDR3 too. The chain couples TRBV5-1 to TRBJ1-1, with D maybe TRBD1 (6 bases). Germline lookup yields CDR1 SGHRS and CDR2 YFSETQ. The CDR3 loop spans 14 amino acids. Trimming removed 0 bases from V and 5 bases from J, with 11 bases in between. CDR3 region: CASSLDRVGTEAFF. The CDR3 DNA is TGCGCCAGCAGCTTGGACAGGGTAGGGACTGAAGCTTTCTTT.

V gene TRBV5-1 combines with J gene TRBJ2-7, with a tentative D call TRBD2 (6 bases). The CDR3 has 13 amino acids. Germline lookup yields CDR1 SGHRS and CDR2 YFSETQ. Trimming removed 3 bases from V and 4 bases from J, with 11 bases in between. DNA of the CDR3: TGCGCCAGCAGCTGGGGGGAAGAATACGAGCAGTACTTC. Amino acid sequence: CASSWGEEYEQYF.